A selection of T cell receptor beta chains follows, all from one sample in a study of T-cell memory formation after mild COVID-19. In TCRdb, the 5' RACE reads were re-called with MiXCR into one record per CDR3 protein. Found here are 170,000 or so distinct CDR3 sequences, less than 40% of them singletons; the top ten hold around 12%. The material sequenced was PBMCs or a T cell subset sorted from them (not recorded which). The receptors come from an adult woman who had mild COVID-19 (a few samples of this study predate the infection). Cell type and time point are not known. Both conserved end residues are part of each CDR3. Fields, in order: J gene, V gene, CDR3 length, D gene, clone size, CDR3 DNA, CDR3 protein. D genes are given only for firm matches. A clone size is listed for some rows: how often the clone was seen (once, few, many), or a class if it is expanded.

j_call: TRBJ2-3; v_call: TRBV9; cdr3_length: 14; d_call: NA; clone_size: few; cdr3_nt: TGTGCCAGCAGCGTAGGCTTCAGCACAGATACGCAGTATTTT; cdr3_aa: CASSVGFSTDTQYF
j_call: TRBJ2-2; v_call: TRBV9; cdr3_length: 15; d_call: NA; clone_size: NA; cdr3_nt: TGTGCCAGCAGCGTAAACTCGGTGGGAACCGGGGAGCTGTTTTTT; cdr3_aa: CASSVNSVGTGELFF
j_call: TRBJ2-7; v_call: TRBV14; cdr3_length: 15; d_call: NA; clone_size: few; cdr3_nt: TGTGCCAGCAGCCAAGATCACACTAACACCTACGAGCAGTACTTC; cdr3_aa: CASSQDHTNTYEQYF
j_call: TRBJ2-1; v_call: TRBV18; cdr3_length: 14; d_call: TRBD2; clone_size: NA; cdr3_nt: TGTGCCAGCTCAACGGGACTAGCGGGGGACGGGCAGTTCTTC; cdr3_aa: CASSTGLAGDGQFF
j_call: TRBJ2-5; v_call: TRBV7-9; cdr3_length: 13; d_call: NA; clone_size: NA; cdr3_nt: TGTGCCAGCAGCCTTATACGGGAAGAGACCCAGTACTTC; cdr3_aa: CASSLIREETQYF
j_call: TRBJ2-5; v_call: TRBV20-1; cdr3_length: 13; d_call: NA; clone_size: few; cdr3_nt: TGCAGTGCTAGATCGTTGGCGGTTGGGACCCAGTACTTC; cdr3_aa: CSARSLAVGTQYF
j_call: TRBJ2-3; v_call: TRBV13; cdr3_length: 15; d_call: TRBD1; clone_size: NA; cdr3_nt: TGTGCCAGCAGCGGCAGGGGGAGTAGCACAGATACGCAGTATTTT; cdr3_aa: CASSGRGSSTDTQYF
j_call: TRBJ1-2; v_call: TRBV6-5; cdr3_length: 13; d_call: TRBD1; clone_size: few; cdr3_nt: TGTGCCAGCAGTAGGCCGGGACAGGGTGGCTACACCTTC; cdr3_aa: CASSRPGQGGYTF
j_call: TRBJ2-1; v_call: TRBV6-2/TRBV6-3; cdr3_length: 20; d_call: TRBD2; clone_size: few; cdr3_nt: TGTGCCAGCAGTTATTCCACGATAAAACGGCTAGCGGCGTCCTACAATGAGCAGTTCTTC; cdr3_aa: CASSYSTIKRLAASYNEQFF
j_call: TRBJ1-6; v_call: TRBV28; cdr3_length: 16; d_call: TRBD1; clone_size: NA; cdr3_nt: TGTGCCAGCAGCATAGTCACCGGGACAGGGAATTCACCCCTCCACTTT; cdr3_aa: CASSIVTGTGNSPLHF
j_call: TRBJ2-5; v_call: TRBV21-1; cdr3_length: 15; d_call: NA; clone_size: few; cdr3_nt: TGTGCCAGCAGCAAATGGGCGGTAGAGCAAGAGACCCAGTACTTC; cdr3_aa: CASSKWAVEQETQYF
j_call: TRBJ2-6; v_call: TRBV30; cdr3_length: 14; d_call: NA; clone_size: NA; cdr3_nt: TGTGCCTGGAGTATGGACTCCGGGGCCAACGTCCTGACTTTC; cdr3_aa: CAWSMDSGANVLTF
j_call: TRBJ1-3; v_call: TRBV9; cdr3_length: 13; d_call: NA; clone_size: few; cdr3_nt: TGTGCCAGCAGCGTGACTGATGGAAACACCATATATTTT; cdr3_aa: CASSVTDGNTIYF
j_call: TRBJ2-7; v_call: TRBV24-1; cdr3_length: 15; d_call: NA; clone_size: NA; cdr3_nt: TGTGCCACCAGTGACCGGACGTCCTCCTCCTACGAGCAGTACTTC; cdr3_aa: CATSDRTSSSYEQYF
j_call: TRBJ2-2; v_call: TRBV24-1; cdr3_length: 12; d_call: NA; clone_size: few; cdr3_nt: TGTGCCACCAGTGACCCCACCGGGGAGCTGTTTTTT; cdr3_aa: CATSDPTGELFF
j_call: TRBJ2-1; v_call: TRBV19; cdr3_length: 15; d_call: NA; clone_size: once; cdr3_nt: TGTGCCAGTAGTATGGGTGGGAGTACGCACAATGAGCAGTTCTTC; cdr3_aa: CASSMGGSTHNEQFF
j_call: TRBJ2-3; v_call: TRBV5-5; cdr3_length: 15; d_call: TRBD2; clone_size: NA; cdr3_nt: TGTGCCAGCAGCTTTGGGACTAGCGGGACAGATACGCAGTATTTT; cdr3_aa: CASSFGTSGTDTQYF
j_call: TRBJ2-7; v_call: TRBV12-3/TRBV12-4; cdr3_length: 15; d_call: TRBD1; clone_size: NA; cdr3_nt: TGTGCCAGCAGAACAACCGGGACAGGGGGTAGGGAGCAGTACTTC; cdr3_aa: CASRTTGTGGREQYF
j_call: TRBJ2-2; v_call: TRBV29-1; cdr3_length: 15; d_call: TRBD2; clone_size: NA; cdr3_nt: TGCAGCGTTTCTTTTAGCGGGGGTGGAACCGGGGAGCTGTTTTTT; cdr3_aa: CSVSFSGGGTGELFF
j_call: TRBJ1-1; v_call: TRBV12-3/TRBV12-4; cdr3_length: 12; d_call: NA; clone_size: few; cdr3_nt: TGTGCCAGCAGGCCTGACTCCACTGAAGCTTTCTTT; cdr3_aa: CASRPDSTEAFF
j_call: TRBJ1-6; v_call: TRBV5-1; cdr3_length: 19; d_call: TRBD1; clone_size: few; cdr3_nt: TGCGCCAGCAGCTCCCCACCGACAGGGAGAAGCTCCTATAATTCACCCCTCCACTTT; cdr3_aa: CASSSPPTGRSSYNSPLHF
j_call: TRBJ2-7; v_call: TRBV5-1; cdr3_length: 17; d_call: TRBD1; clone_size: few; cdr3_nt: TGCGCCAGCAGCCCAGCACCTCGACAGGGGACTCGCTACGAGCAGTACTTC; cdr3_aa: CASSPAPRQGTRYEQYF
j_call: TRBJ2-1; v_call: TRBV12-3/TRBV12-4; cdr3_length: 16; d_call: NA; clone_size: NA; cdr3_nt: TGTGCCAGCACTCTGGGGATGTGGGGATCCTACAATGAGCAGTTCTTC; cdr3_aa: CASTLGMWGSYNEQFF
j_call: TRBJ2-1; v_call: TRBV3-1; cdr3_length: 16; d_call: TRBD2; clone_size: NA; cdr3_nt: TGTGCCAGCAGCCAAGATCCTCGCGGGGGGGCCAAGGGTCAGTTCTTC; cdr3_aa: CASSQDPRGGAKGQFF
j_call: TRBJ2-4; v_call: TRBV20-1; cdr3_length: 17; d_call: NA; clone_size: NA; cdr3_nt: TGCAGTGCTAGCCCGAGCACCCCGGGACCCTCGGGGAACATTCAGTACTTC; cdr3_aa: CSASPSTPGPSGNIQYF
j_call: TRBJ2-2; v_call: TRBV2; cdr3_length: 15; d_call: NA; clone_size: NA; cdr3_nt: TGTGCCAGCAACTCTATAGGGGGAGACACCGGGGAGCTGTTTTTT; cdr3_aa: CASNSIGGDTGELFF
j_call: TRBJ2-1; v_call: TRBV20-1; cdr3_length: 13; d_call: NA; clone_size: NA; cdr3_nt: TGCAGTGGAGGAGTTGGGTCCTACAATGAGCAGTTCTTC; cdr3_aa: CSGGVGSYNEQFF
j_call: TRBJ2-7; v_call: TRBV7-2; cdr3_length: 13; d_call: TRBD2; clone_size: many; cdr3_nt: TGTGCCAGCAGCTTACAGAGGCGGGAGGGCCTGAACTTC; cdr3_aa: CASSLQRREGLNF
j_call: TRBJ2-6; v_call: TRBV24-1; cdr3_length: 19; d_call: TRBD1; clone_size: few; cdr3_nt: TGTGCCACCAGTGATTTAAGGACAGGGGACTTCGTTGGGGCCAACGTCCTGACTTTC; cdr3_aa: CATSDLRTGDFVGANVLTF
j_call: TRBJ1-2; v_call: TRBV20-1; cdr3_length: 15; d_call: NA; clone_size: NA; cdr3_nt: TGCAGTGCTAGTGAACTCGCGACAGTGTTCTATGGCTACACCTTC; cdr3_aa: CSASELATVFYGYTF
j_call: TRBJ2-1; v_call: TRBV11-2; cdr3_length: 14; d_call: TRBD1; clone_size: few; cdr3_nt: TGTGCCAGCAGCTTAGGGACAGGGATAGGTGAGCAGTTCTTC; cdr3_aa: CASSLGTGIGEQFF
j_call: TRBJ2-2; v_call: TRBV28; cdr3_length: 12; d_call: NA; clone_size: NA; cdr3_nt: TGTGCCAGCCAAAGCCTCACCGGGGAGCTGTTTTTT; cdr3_aa: CASQSLTGELFF
j_call: TRBJ1-1; v_call: TRBV4-1; cdr3_length: 15; d_call: NA; clone_size: NA; cdr3_nt: TGCGCCAGCAGCCAAGAGAGTGGGTTCCGCACTGAAGCTTTCTTT; cdr3_aa: CASSQESGFRTEAFF
j_call: TRBJ2-5; v_call: TRBV24-1; cdr3_length: 16; d_call: NA; clone_size: once; cdr3_nt: TGTGCCACCAGTGACCCAGGGGCGGCTCTTAAAGAGACCCAGTACTTC; cdr3_aa: CATSDPGAALKETQYF
j_call: TRBJ2-1; v_call: TRBV19; cdr3_length: 18; d_call: TRBD2; clone_size: NA; cdr3_nt: TGTGCCAGTAGTCCTCTAGCGGGAGTAGGGACCTCCTACAATGAGCAGTTCTTC; cdr3_aa: CASSPLAGVGTSYNEQFF
j_call: TRBJ1-2; v_call: TRBV20-1; cdr3_length: 14; d_call: TRBD1; clone_size: few; cdr3_nt: TGCAGTGCCCCCGGGGCCCGACAGGGAAGTGGCTACACCTTC; cdr3_aa: CSAPGARQGSGYTF
j_call: TRBJ2-5; v_call: TRBV20-1; cdr3_length: 13; d_call: NA; clone_size: many; cdr3_nt: TGCAGTGCTAGGTACGGCCTTCAAGAGACCCAGTACTTC; cdr3_aa: CSARYGLQETQYF
j_call: TRBJ2-2; v_call: TRBV7-6; cdr3_length: 12; d_call: NA; clone_size: few; cdr3_nt: TGTGCCAGCAGCTTAAGCCGCGGGGAGCTGTTTTTT; cdr3_aa: CASSLSRGELFF
j_call: TRBJ2-7; v_call: TRBV7-2; cdr3_length: 16; d_call: NA; clone_size: few; cdr3_nt: TGTGCCAGCAGCTTAGCCCTACAGGGACCCTCCTACGAGCAGTACTTC; cdr3_aa: CASSLALQGPSYEQYF
j_call: TRBJ1-1; v_call: TRBV12-3/TRBV12-4; cdr3_length: 15; d_call: TRBD1; clone_size: few; cdr3_nt: TGTGCCAGCAGTTTCACCCAGGGGACAGGCACTGAAGCTTTCTTT; cdr3_aa: CASSFTQGTGTEAFF
j_call: TRBJ1-1; v_call: TRBV4-3; cdr3_length: 14; d_call: NA; clone_size: few; cdr3_nt: TGCGCCAGCAGCCAAGGTCCCGGGACCGGTGAAGCTTTCTTT; cdr3_aa: CASSQGPGTGEAFF
j_call: TRBJ1-1; v_call: TRBV12-3/TRBV12-4; cdr3_length: 13; d_call: NA; clone_size: NA; cdr3_nt: TGTGCCAGCAGTTTTGCGGTGAACACTGAAGCTTTCTTT; cdr3_aa: CASSFAVNTEAFF
j_call: TRBJ1-1; v_call: TRBV9; cdr3_length: 18; d_call: NA; clone_size: NA; cdr3_nt: TGTGCCAGCAGCGTAGTTGGTGGGCAGAACTTCATGAACACTGAAGCTTTCTTT; cdr3_aa: CASSVVGGQNFMNTEAFF
j_call: TRBJ1-1; v_call: TRBV29-1; cdr3_length: 12; d_call: NA; clone_size: NA; cdr3_nt: TGCAGCGCCGGCGGCGATGGCACTGAAGCTTTCTTT; cdr3_aa: CSAGGDGTEAFF
j_call: TRBJ2-3; v_call: TRBV24-1; cdr3_length: 17; d_call: TRBD2; clone_size: NA; cdr3_nt: TGTGCCACCAGTGATTTTAAGGGGACTACTAGCACAGATACGCAGTATTTT; cdr3_aa: CATSDFKGTTSTDTQYF